This T cell receptor beta chain emerged from a study of blood T cell repertoires in COVID-19. The CDR3 covers 14 residues. The V segment lost 3 bases and the J segment 2 bases; nucleotides outside the gene matches: 6. Germline CDR1 and CDR2: GTSNPN and SVGIG (reference sequence). Donors were grouped by their self-reported clinical history. Using immunoSEQ multiplex PCR, the repertoire was profiled, and TCRdb retains in-frame clones only, with some absent. This table holds hundreds of thousands of clones, around 85% found once. Sequenced sample: PBMCs or T cells enriched from blood (not recorded which). The receptor was isolated from a woman between 50 and 59 years old with acute COVID-19. V usage is TRBV30 and J usage is TRBJ1-2, with 7 bases matching TRBD1. CDR3 amino acids: CAWRGDSSNYGYTF. The CDR3 DNA sequence: TGTGCCTGGAGGGGGGACAGTTCAAACTATGGCTACACCTTC. Filled out from reference TRBV30 and TRBJ1-2, the complete variable domain reads SQTIHQWPATLVQPVGSPLSLECTVEGTSNPNLYWYRQAAGRGLQLLFYSVGIGQISSEVPQNLSASRPQDRQFILSSKKLLLSDSGFYLCAWRGDSSNYGYTFGSGTRLTVV.